This TCR beta chain emerged from a study of shared clonotypes between healthy human individuals (TCRdb year 2020). With respect to the entire study: A few men and two women, aged 18 to 49 years, made up the cohort. To estimate repertoire size and how much clonotype sharing occurs between individuals, the study deeply sequenced the blood TCR repertoires of several healthy adults. For each donor, three plates each were used for CD4 naive and CD4 memory, two plates were used for CD8 naive, and one plate was used for CD8 memory. Libraries were prepared and TCR repertoires were sequenced by different laboratories using diverse techniques, in order to increase sequencing depth and limit assay-specific biases. Per donor, leukapheresis produced somewhere between about 0.94 and 9 billion PBMCs.

What the authors observed across the whole study: Higher generation probabilities were observed for clonotypes shared by all four sorted-subset donors than for non-shared clonotypes. Pairwise subsampling indicated that sequencing depth was expected to affect the degree of clonotype sharing among donors. Incomplete sequencing was indicated by rarefaction of sorted-subset datasets, despite the large sequencing depth. Larger estimated clonotype richness was generally found for naive subsets than for memory subsets. Across a few donors, roughly 5% of naive CD4, 3% to 4% of naive CD8, roughly 2.3% of memory CD4, and 0.4% of memory CD8 clonotypes were shared. Only blood was sampled, and tissue TCR repertoires likely differ from those in blood. Because the study included a small number of donors, the genetic and exposure-history diversity represented was limited.

From a lookup of the germline V gene (reference sequence), CDR1 and CDR2 are MNHEY and SMNVEV. Counted from cysteine to phenylalanine, this CDR3 has 13 amino acids. Only CDR3 DNA remains: 39 bases, in frame from the first base. Deletion took 3 bases off V and 5 bases off J, with a span of 8 bases between the germline ends. Turning to this clone: The antigen this receptor binds is unknown. Per-nucleotide qualities are absent, and no much larger clonotype sits a single base away. The identical CDR3 is also encoded by other nucleotide sequences in the sample.

The donors were healthy, HIV-negative adults who had no recently reported acute infections or vaccinations. All donors were Caucasian adults living in Nashville, Tennessee, USA. CD4+ T cells were enriched by magnetic negative selection; naive cells were then positively selected on CD45RA, and the negative fraction formed the memory subset. Blood was collected by leukapheresis, and PBMCs were isolated by Ficoll-Histopaque density gradient centrifugation and then cryopreserved in liquid nitrogen vapor phase. Purity and quantity of every magnetically sorted T cell population were checked by analytical flow cytometry. Genomic DNA was isolated from every sorted fraction and measured by UV absorbance on a Nanodrop 2000c. Using the deep immunoSEQ assay, multiplex PCR amplified TCR CDR3 regions from genomic DNA. Genomic DNA extracted from each cell subset was distributed evenly over all wells of several immunoSEQ 96-well plates, and each plate served as one replicate. For sorted subsets, 200 to 250 ng of genomic DNA, equivalent to 30,000 or so T cell genomes, went into each replicate PCR. Purified libraries were quantified with a Qubit 3.0 fluorometer, sized on a Bioanalyzer 2100, and re-quantified with the KAPA Library Quantification kit. A separate single-read 150-cycle Illumina NextSeq 550 flow cell was used to sequence each immunoSEQ 96-well plate. In the original analysis: Because only junctional sequences without quality scores were contained in the immunoSEQ output, filtering matching that applied to full-length reads could not be performed. To assign V/J genes and CDR3, sequences were annotated using PyIR, a Python wrapper for IgBLAST v1.9, with IMGT germline references. Reads were filtered out if the reads had weak V/J assignments (E-value above 1e-6), no CDR3, stop codons, out-of-frame junctions, or ambiguous translated residues. A V3J clonotype was defined by an identical inferred V gene, J gene, and CDR3 amino acid sequence. The percentage overlap between two repertoires was calculated by dividing the number of shared unique clonotypes by the size of the smaller repertoire. RTK rarefaction, the Chao1 estimator, and Recon v2.1 estimates of unobserved clonotypes were used to assess repertoire richness. For all TCRbeta clonotypes obtained by the gDNA method from a few donors, generation probabilities were computed with OLGA. TCRdb stores this immuneACCESS table with in-frame sequences only. Part of the clones is absent; in the studies checked, under half of the shortfall reflects unresolved V genes, and no reason is known for the rest. The V and J calls and clone size are taken from that table; D and trimming were inferred from the DNA. The sample table contains some 1.5 million clones; only one count was recorded for 98% of them. About 0.45% of the sample is taken by the ten largest.

This clonotype originated in a man aged 25 to 45 in good health. The rearrangement joined TRBV27 to TRBJ1-5; the D region possibly corresponds to TRBD1 (5 bases align). Sequenced material: naive CD4+ T cells sorted from blood. The cell subset or site label on this specimen signifies: CD45RA+ positively selected. The CDR3 is CASSFLGDQPQHF. In nucleotides, the sequence is TGTGCCAGCAGTTTTTTGGGGGATCAGCCCCAGCATTTT.